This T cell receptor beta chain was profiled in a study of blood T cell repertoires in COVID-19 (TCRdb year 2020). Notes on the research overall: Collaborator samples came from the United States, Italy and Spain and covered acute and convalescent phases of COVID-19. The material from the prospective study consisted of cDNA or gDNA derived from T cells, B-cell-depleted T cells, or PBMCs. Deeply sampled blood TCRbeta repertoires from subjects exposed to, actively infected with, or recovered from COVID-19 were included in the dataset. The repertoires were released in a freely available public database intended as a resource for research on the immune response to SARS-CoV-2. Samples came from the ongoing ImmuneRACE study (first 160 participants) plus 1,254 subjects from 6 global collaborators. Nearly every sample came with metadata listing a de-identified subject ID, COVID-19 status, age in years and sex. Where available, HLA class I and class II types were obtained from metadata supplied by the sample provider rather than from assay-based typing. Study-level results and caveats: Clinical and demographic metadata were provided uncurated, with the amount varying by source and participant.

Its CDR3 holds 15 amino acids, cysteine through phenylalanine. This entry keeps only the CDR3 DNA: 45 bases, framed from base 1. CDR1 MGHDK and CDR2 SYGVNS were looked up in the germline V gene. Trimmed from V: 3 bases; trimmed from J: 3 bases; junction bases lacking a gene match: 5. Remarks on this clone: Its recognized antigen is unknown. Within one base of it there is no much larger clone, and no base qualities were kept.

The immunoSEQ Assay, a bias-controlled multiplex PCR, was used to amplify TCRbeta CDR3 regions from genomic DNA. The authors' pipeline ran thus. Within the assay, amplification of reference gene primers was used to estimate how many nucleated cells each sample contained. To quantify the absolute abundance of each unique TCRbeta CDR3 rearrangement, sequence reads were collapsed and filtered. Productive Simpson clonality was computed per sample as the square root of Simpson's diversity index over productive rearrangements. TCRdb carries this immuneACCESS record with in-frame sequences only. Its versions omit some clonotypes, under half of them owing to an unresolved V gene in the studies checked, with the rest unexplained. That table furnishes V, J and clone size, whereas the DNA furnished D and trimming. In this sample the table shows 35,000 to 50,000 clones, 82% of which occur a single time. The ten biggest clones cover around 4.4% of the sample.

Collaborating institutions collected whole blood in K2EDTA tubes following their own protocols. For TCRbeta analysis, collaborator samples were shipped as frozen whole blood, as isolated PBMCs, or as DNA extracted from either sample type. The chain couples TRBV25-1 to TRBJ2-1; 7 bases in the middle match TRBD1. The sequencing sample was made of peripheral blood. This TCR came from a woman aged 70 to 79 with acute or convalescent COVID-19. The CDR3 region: CASSDAGGSYNEQFF. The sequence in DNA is TGTGCCAGCAGTGATGCAGGGGGTAGCTACAATGAGCAGTTCTTC.